This entry lists 23 T cell receptor beta chains sequenced from one sample in a study of T cells in Graves' hyperthyroidism and ophthalmopathy. It was RNA transcripts that yielded the amplified TCR beta CDR3 regions. An initial round of RT-PCR targeting the TCR CDR3 relied on the HTBI primer set. TCRdb used MiXCR to reprocess the multiplex PCR reads, holding one entry per CDR3 protein. This table has roughly 420,000 distinct CDR3 sequences, roughly 15% appearing once. Sample: blood. The receptors originated from a woman between 18 and 30 years old with Graves' hyperthyroidism.

The chain joins TRBV11-2 to TRBJ2-7, with D tentatively TRBD2 (5 bases). V lost 5 bases, J lost 3 bases, and 11 bases lay in between. The CDR3 spans 13 residues. Germline V CDR1 and CDR2: SGHAT, FQNNGV. DNA for the CDR3: TGTGCCAGCAGCCAGGACTCATACTACGAGCAGTACTTC. This encodes CASSQDSYYEQYF.

This sequence joins TRBV28 and TRBJ2-3, with unresolved D. Trimming pared 8 bases from V and 0 bases from J, leaving 12 bases between. CDR1 and CDR2 from the germline V gene are MDHEN and SYDVKM. This CDR3 has 14 amino acids. CDR3 sequence (DNA): TGTGCCAGCCACTTGGGCGCTAGCACAGATACGCAGTATTTT. It translates to CASHLGASTDTQYF.

This clonotype has at least ten counts. The chain carries TRBV10-2 and TRBJ2-3; 8 bases map to TRBD2. Unmatched junction bases numbered 5, after V lost 4 bases and J lost 2 bases. Germline V gene data show CDR1 as WSHSY and CDR2 as SAAADI. The CDR3 covers 15 residues. The CDR3 reads CASSVTSGNTDTQYF. The CDR3 DNA follows: TGCGCCAGCAGTGTCACTAGCGGAAACACAGATACGCAGTATTTT.

The chain has TRBV6-2 or TRBV6-3 and TRBJ2-3; D remains ambiguous. Trimming took off 0 bases at V and 3 bases at J, with 19 bases between the two ends. From germline, CDR1 is MNHEY and CDR2 SVGEGT. The CDR3 contains 18 residues. The CDR3 here is CASSYSFESSTQTDTQYF. CDR3 sequence (DNA): TGTGCCAGCAGTTACTCCTTCGAATCATCGACCCAGACAGATACGCAGTATTTT.

DNA of the CDR3: TGTGCCACCAGCAGAGAGATTGCAAGTCGTCAAAAACTGTTTTTT. Translation: CATSREIASRQKLFF. The chain links TRBV15 to TRBJ1-4; D is undetermined. This CDR3 contains 15 residues. In germline, CDR1 is LNHNV, CDR2 YYDKDF (reference sequence). The V end was cut by 0 bases, the J end by 9 bases, with 14 bases between.

The gene calls are TRBV5-4 and TRBJ2-1; D gene uncertain. The CDR3 runs to 15 residues. Trimming shortened V by 5 bases and J by 8 bases, and 20 bases separated the two germline ends. Germline V gene lookup returns CDR1 SGHNT and CDR2 YYREEE (reference sequence). CDR3 amino acids: CASRREAEKVHEQFF. DNA for the CDR3: TGTGCCAGCAGGAGAGAGGCCGAGAAGGTCCATGAGCAGTTCTTC.

The rearrangement links TRBV9 to TRBJ2-5; 14 nucleotides align to TRBD2. The J call could be wrong; TRBJ2-1 is a better fit for the DNA end. CDR3 length: 17 residues. The germline V gene has CDR1 SGDLS and CDR2 YYNGEE. The CDR3 region has the DNA TGTGCCAGCAGCGCCTCCGGGACTAGCGGGGGTCGGGAGACCCAGTTCTTC. Translated: CASSASGTSGGRETQFF.

The chain joins TRBV9 to TRBJ2-3; the match to TRBD2 covers 7 bases. Germline V CDR1 and CDR2: SGDLS, YYNGEE. Trimming removed 4 bases from V and 2 bases from J; junction bases left unmatched: 10. The CDR3 spans 16 residues. The CDR3 spells CASSSGLVGYTDTQYF. Here the CDR3 DNA reads TGTGCCAGCAGCTCCGGACTAGTTGGTTACACAGATACGCAGTATTTT. Full variable domain (rest looked up from reference TRBV9 and TRBJ2-3): DSGVTQTPKHLITATGQRVTLRCSPRSGDLSVYWYQQSLDQGLQFLIQYYNGEERAKGNILERFSAQQFPDLHSELNLSSLELGDSALYFCASSSGLVGYTDTQYFGPGTRLTVL.

The chain is built from TRBV11-2 and TRBJ1-3, with D maybe TRBD1 (5 bases). The germline V and J ends were trimmed by 5 bases and 1 base, with 15 bases remaining between them. CDR3 length equals 16 residues. The germline V gene encodes CDR1 SGHAT and CDR2 FQNNGV. CDR3 protein: CASSRAGEASGNTIYF. Written as DNA, the CDR3 is TGTGCCAGCAGCCGAGCGGGGGAGGCATCTGGAAACACCATATATTTT.

This clonotype has a handful of counts. The chain combines TRBV7-2 with TRBJ1-4; TRBD1 matches 7 bases. This CDR3 region has 14 residues. Germline V lookup: CDR1 SGHTA, CDR2 FQGNSA. V trimming: 3 bases; J trimming: 8 bases; junction bases outside the gene matches: 6. Here the CDR3 DNA reads TGTGCCAGCAGCTTGACAGGGTATCGCGAAAAACTGTTTTTT. Amino acids: CASSLTGYREKLFF.

The sample holds a few counts of this clonotype. The chain uses TRBV10-2 and TRBJ1-1; D not certain. Germline V gene lookup returns CDR1 WSHSY and CDR2 SAAADI. The CDR3 sequence is 12 residues long. V shed 3 bases and J shed 3 bases, with 5 bases lying between them. DNA for the CDR3: TGCGCCAGCAGTGAAGGAGACACTGAAGCTTTCTTT. This translates into CASSEGDTEAFF.

This clonotype was found many times. The V and J genes are TRBV20-1 and TRBJ2-1; D is undetermined. The germline V gene encodes CDR1 DFQATT and CDR2 SNEGSKA (reference sequence). CDR3 length: 15 residues. Trimming pared 3 bases from V and 0 bases from J, leaving 12 bases between. DNA for the CDR3: TGCAGTGCTAGGAAGGACGGCAGCTCCTACAATGAGCAGTTCTTC. Translating it yields CSARKDGSSYNEQFF.

This clonotype has ten or more counts. This sequence joins TRBV28 and TRBJ2-7; D possibly uses TRBD1 or TRBD2 (6 bases each). This CDR3 comprises 15 residues. Trimming pared 6 bases from V and 0 bases from J, leaving 15 bases between. Germline-derived CDR1 and CDR2 are MDHEN and SYDVKM. The CDR3 region is CASRGTGASSYEQYF. As DNA, the CDR3 is TGTGCCAGCAGGGGAACGGGGGCAAGCTCCTACGAGCAGTACTTC. Together with reference TRBV28 and TRBJ2-7, the CDR3 gives the full variable domain: DVKVTQSSRYLVKRTGEKVFLECVQDMDHENMFWYRQDPGLGLRLIYFSYDVKMKEKGDIPEGYSVSREKKERFSLILESASTNQTSMYLCASRGTGASSYEQYFGPGTRLTVT.

There are many counts of this clonotype. The chain employs TRBV27 and TRBJ2-7; TRBD1 aligns across 9 bases. Germline loops: CDR1 MNHEY, CDR2 SMNVEV (reference sequence). The CDR3 totals 14 residues. The V and J ends lost 1 base and 2 bases, in that order; junction bases with no gene match: 0. The CDR3 sequence: CASSLWDRAYEQYF. DNA for the CDR3: TGTGCCAGCAGTTTATGGGACAGGGCCTACGAGCAGTACTTC.

This clonotype came up many times. The chain joins TRBV27 to TRBJ2-7, with 12 nucleotides matching TRBD2. The CDR3 runs to 15 residues. The junction had 4 bases not matched to a gene; V was cut back by 4 bases and J by 3 bases. Germline CDR1 and CDR2: MNHEY and SMNVEV (reference sequence). CDR3 DNA sequence: TGTGCCAGCAGTTCCAGACTAGCGGGAGTCTACGAGCAGTACTTC. It codes for CASSSRLAGVYEQYF.

This clonotype came up many times. V gene TRBV2 combines with J gene TRBJ1-2, with D uncertain. CDR3 length: 11 residues. Between the trimmed V and J ends, which lost 5 bases and 4 bases, there was a span of 5 bases. Germline V gene lookup returns CDR1 SNHLY and CDR2 FYNNEI. The CDR3 reads CASSFSYGYTF. CDR3 DNA sequence: TGTGCCAGCAGTTTTTCCTATGGCTACACCTTC.

This clonotype occurred a few times. The chain couples TRBV9 to TRBJ2-5; a possible D gene is TRBD2 (5 bases). V lost 0 bases and J lost 0, with 9 bases in between. Germline V lookup: CDR1 SGDLS, CDR2 YYNGEE. CDR3 length equals 15 residues. CDR3 residues: CASSVGEGDQETQYF. The CDR3 nucleotides read TGTGCCAGCAGCGTAGGTGAGGGTGACCAAGAGACCCAGTACTTC. Using reference TRBV9 and TRBJ2-5 for the parts outside the CDR3, the full variable domain is DSGVTQTPKHLITATGQRVTLRCSPRSGDLSVYWYQQSLDQGLQFLIQYYNGEERAKGNILERFSAQQFPDLHSELNLSSLELGDSALYFCASSVGEGDQETQYFGPGTRLLVL.

This clonotype was seen repeatedly, ten times or more. The CDR3 DNA is TGTGCCAGCAGCACGGGACAGCCGGGCAATGAGCAGTTCTTC. Protein sequence: CASSTGQPGNEQFF. This sequence joins TRBV11-2 and TRBJ2-1; the match to TRBD1 covers 7 bases. The CDR3 consists of 14 residues. After removal of 5 bases from V and 6 bases from J, the junction contained 7 bases not matched to a gene. Germline loops: CDR1 SGHAT, CDR2 FQNNGV.

This clonotype was seen many times. The V call is TRBV11-2, the J call TRBJ2-7; D is undetermined. Germline V lookup: CDR1 SGHAT, CDR2 FQNNGV. The V and J ends lost 5 bases and 7 bases respectively, with 12 bases between them. The CDR3 spans 12 residues. DNA of the CDR3: TGTGCCAGCAGCCCAACATCCGTTGAGCAGTACTTC. This encodes CASSPTSVEQYF.

CDR3 nucleotides: TGCAGTGCTAGATCACCTGGAAACACCATATATTTT. It codes for CSARSPGNTIYF. The J gene is TRBJ1-3, the V gene TRBV20-1; D remains unclear. Germline loops: CDR1 DFQATT, CDR2 SNEGSKA (reference sequence). The CDR3 spans 12 residues. The germline V and J ends were trimmed by 2 bases and 2 bases, with 4 bases remaining between them.

This clonotype was recorded many times. The CDR3 sequence is CASSEVTLAGVYEQYF. The CDR3 DNA reads TGTGCCAGCAGTGAGGTCACACTAGCGGGGGTCTACGAGCAGTACTTC. The rearrangement uses TRBV2 and TRBJ2-7; TRBD2 matches 11 bases. The CDR3 is 16 amino acids. The trim removed 3 bases at V and 3 bases at J, leaving 7 bases unmatched. The germline CDR1 and CDR2 sequences are SNHLY and FYNNEI.

The table lists this clonotype with a count of one. A much larger clone is a single base away; this may be a read error. CDR3 sequence (DNA): TGTGCCATCATGTGCGATTCCGGGAATGAGCAGTTCTTC. Translated: CAIMCDSGNEQFF. This sequence joins TRBV10-3 and TRBJ2-1; D not resolved. CDR1 is ENHRY, CDR2 SYGVKD, per germline. The CDR3 is made up of 13 amino acids. Trimming removed 7 bases from V and 7 bases from J, with 14 bases in between.

This clonotype was seen many times. J is TRBJ2-7 and V is TRBV28; D unclear. The CDR3 sequence is 17 residues long. The ends were cut back, 3 bases at V and 0 bases at J, with 18 bases in the middle. Germline-derived CDR1 and CDR2 are MDHEN and SYDVKM. DNA for the CDR3: TGTGCCAGCAGTTTGGTGGGTGGCAGTCGAATCTCCTACGAGCAGTACTTC. It specifies CASSLVGGSRISYEQYF.